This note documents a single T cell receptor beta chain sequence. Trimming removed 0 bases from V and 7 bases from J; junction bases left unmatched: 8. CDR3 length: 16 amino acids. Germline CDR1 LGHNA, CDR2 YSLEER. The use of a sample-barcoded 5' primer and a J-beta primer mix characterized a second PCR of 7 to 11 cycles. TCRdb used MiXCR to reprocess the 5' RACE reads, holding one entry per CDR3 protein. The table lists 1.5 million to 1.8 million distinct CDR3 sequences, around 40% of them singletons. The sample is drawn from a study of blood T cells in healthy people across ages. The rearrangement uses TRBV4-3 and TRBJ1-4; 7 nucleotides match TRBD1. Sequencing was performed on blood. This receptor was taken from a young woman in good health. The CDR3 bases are TGCGCCAGCAGCCAAGATACGAGGGGGCAGGGTGAAAAACTGTTTTTT. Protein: CASSQDTRGQGEKLFF.